Presented here are 30 T cell receptor beta chains from one specimen sequenced in a study of technical replicates of blood from several donors. Libraries were prepared by immunoSEQ multiplex PCR; TCRdb keeps only in-frame clonotypes and omits some of them. The sample yields 70,000 to 85,000 clones, about 91% seen once. Sequences were obtained from T cells isolated from PBMCs. All receptors derive from a human donor in good health.

The chain employs TRBV19 and TRBJ2-7; D perhaps matches TRBD1 (7 bases). V lost 1 base to trimming and J lost 1 base, with 14 bases between them. Per the germline V gene, CDR1 is LNHDA and CDR2 is SQIVND (reference sequence). The CDR3 extends over 16 amino acids. The CDR3 coding sequence is TGTGCCAGTAGTATAGTAGGAGGGGACAGTTCCTACGAGCAGTACTTC. This encodes CASSIVGGDSSYEQYF. Full variable domain (rest looked up from reference TRBV19 and TRBJ2-7): DGGITQSPKYLFRKEGQNVTLSCEQNLNHDAMYWYRQDPGQGLRLIYYSQIVNDFQKGDIAEGYSVSREKKESFPLTVTSAQKNPTAFYLCASSIVGGDSSYEQYFGPGTRLTVT.

V and J are TRBV7-9 and TRBJ2-7; 9 bases are a match to TRBD2. Germline V gene lookup returns CDR1 SEHNR and CDR2 FQNEAQ (reference sequence). The trim removed 1 base at V and 6 bases at J, leaving 4 bases unmatched. The CDR3 is made up of 14 amino acids. CDR3 coding DNA: TGTGCCAGCAGCTTAGGCCTAGCGGGAAGCGAGCAGTACTTC. Protein: CASSLGLAGSEQYF.

J is TRBJ1-4 and V is TRBV28; D remains unclear. The CDR3 length is 11 residues. The V end lost 5 bases, the J end lost 8 bases, and 6 bases lay between the germline ends. CDR1 is MDHEN, CDR2 SYDVKM, per germline. The CDR3 loop reads CASSAQEKLFF. The CDR3 DNA sequence: TGTGCCAGCAGTGCTCAGGAAAAACTGTTTTTT.

The genes are TRBV7-3 and TRBJ1-1, with a possible D match to TRBD1 (5 bases). Trimming cost V 5 bases and J 8 bases, with 12 bases left between them. The CDR3 totals 12 residues. Germline V gene data show CDR1 as SGHTA and CDR2 as FQGTGA. Written as DNA, the CDR3 is TGTGCCAGCAGCCCCCTGGCAGGGGAAGCTTTCTTT. Its protein product is CASSPLAGEAFF.

The V and J genes are TRBV6-1 and TRBJ2-7; possible D gene TRBD1, 6 bases. Looked up from germline, CDR1 is MNHNS and CDR2 is SASEGT. This CDR3 has 15 residues. V lost 1 base and J lost 3, with 13 bases in between. The CDR3 region is CASSEVVGQNYEQYF. The CDR3 coding sequence is TGTGCCAGCAGTGAAGTAGTGGGACAAAACTACGAGCAGTACTTC.

The genes are TRBV18 and TRBJ1-5; 8 bases match TRBD1. Losses at the gene ends were 3 bases for V and 5 bases for J; bases not matched to a gene: 3. Looked up from germline, CDR1 is KGHSH and CDR2 is LQKENI. This CDR3 spans 14 amino acids. The CDR3 coding sequence is TGTGCCAGCTCACCTGGGACAGGCGATCAGCCCCAGCATTTT. Amino acids: CASSPGTGDQPQHF.

This sequence joins TRBV29-1 and TRBJ2-7; TRBD1 matches 9 bases. V trimming: 7 bases; J trimming: 4 bases; junction bases outside the gene matches: 11. Germline assignment: CDR1 SQVTM and CDR2 ANQGSEA. This CDR3 region has 14 residues. In DNA form, the CDR3 reads TGCAGCGCCCTAAGTCGGACAGGGGAGTACGAGCAGTACTTC. Amino acids: CSALSRTGEYEQYF.

The chain links TRBV6-5 to TRBJ1-2; D unclear. Trimming removed 0 bases at V and 1 base at J, with 9 bases between. CDR3 length: 15 amino acids. CDR1 and CDR2 from the germline V gene are MNHEY and SVGAGI. CDR3: CASSYSYPLNYGYTF. CDR3 nucleotides: TGTGCCAGCAGTTACTCCTATCCTCTTAACTATGGCTACACCTTC.

V and J are TRBV27 and TRBJ2-7, with unresolved D. This CDR3 has 15 residues. V lost 6 bases to trimming and J lost 2 bases, with 17 bases between them. The germline gives CDR1 MNHEY, CDR2 SMNVEV (reference sequence). The CDR3: CASRPTWKRAYEQYF. The CDR3 nucleotides read TGTGCCAGCAGGCCGACTTGGAAAAGAGCCTACGAGCAGTACTTC.

The chain carries TRBV14 and TRBJ2-3, with a possible D match to TRBD2 (6 bases). Germline V lookup: CDR1 SGHDN, CDR2 FVKESK. The CDR3 extends over 17 amino acids. Trimming removed 0 bases from V and 1 base from J, with 14 bases in between. The CDR3 DNA reads as TGTGCCAGCAGCCAAGATTGGGGGGAGGTTGGCACAGATACGCAGTATTTT. Amino acids: CASSQDWGEVGTDTQYF.

The V call is TRBV18, the J call TRBJ2-5; D unresolved. The germline V and J ends were trimmed by 3 bases and 6 bases, with 14 bases remaining between them. The germline CDR1 and CDR2 sequences are KGHSH and LQKENI. The CDR3 loop spans 14 amino acids. As DNA, the CDR3 is TGTGCCAGCTCACCTTTGCAGGCCACTCAGACCCAGTACTTC. Translating gives CASSPLQATQTQYF.

This rearrangement joins TRBV7-9 to TRBJ2-1; TRBD2 matches at 11 bases. This CDR3 spans 18 amino acids. Germline V gene lookup returns CDR1 SEHNR and CDR2 FQNEAQ (reference sequence). V gave up 5 bases and J gave up 2 bases; unmatched junction bases: 11. The CDR3 DNA reads as TGTGCCAGCAGCCCCAGTGCGGTAGCGGGGGGGCCCTACAATGAGCAGTTCTTC. Residues: CASSPSAVAGGPYNEQFF.

V gene TRBV9 combines with J gene TRBJ1-1; 10 nucleotides agree with TRBD1. V lost 4 bases and J lost 5; bases outside the gene matches: 5. The germline gives CDR1 SGDLS, CDR2 YYNGEE. This CDR3 comprises 14 residues. This CDR3 reads CASSSTGGRTEAFF. DNA of the CDR3: TGTGCCAGCAGCTCGACAGGGGGCAGGACTGAAGCTTTCTTT.

This sequence joins TRBV7-8 and TRBJ1-1; 8 nucleotides agree with TRBD1. This CDR3 contains 16 residues. Germline CDR1 is SGHVS and CDR2 is FQNEAQ. V gave up 4 bases and J gave up 0 bases; unmatched junction bases: 7. The CDR3 DNA is TGTGCCAGCAGCTCCATCAGGGGGCCCGTGAACACTGAAGCTTTCTTT. Its protein product is CASSSIRGPVNTEAFF.

The chain has TRBV9 and TRBJ2-3, with TRBD2 identical over 9 bases. V lost 3 bases and J lost 3; bases outside the gene matches: 11. Germline CDR1 and CDR2: SGDLS and YYNGEE. The CDR3 extends over 17 amino acids. The CDR3 nucleotides are TGTGCCAGCAGCGCCGTCCAGAGACTAGCGGATACAGATACGCAGTATTTT. This encodes CASSAVQRLADTDTQYF.

The rearrangement links TRBV7-3 to TRBJ2-3; 7 bases agree with TRBD2. Germline V CDR1 and CDR2: SGHTA, FQGTGA. With V trimmed by 5 bases and J by 5 bases, 13 bases remained unmatched. The CDR3 spans 16 residues. CDR3 nucleotides: TGTGCCAGCAGCCCCACAGCGGGGAATTTGATAGATACGCAGTATTTT. Its protein product is CASSPTAGNLIDTQYF.

J is TRBJ2-7 and V is TRBV30; 8 bases align to TRBD1. The germline V gene has CDR1 GTSNPN and CDR2 SVGIG (reference sequence). J was trimmed by 6 bases and V by 4 bases; bases with no gene match: 8. CDR3 length equals 13 residues. CDR3 nucleotide sequence: TGTGCCTGGATGACGACAGGGGTTCGCGAGCAGTACTTC. It yields the protein CAWMTTGVREQYF. Supplemented by reference TRBV30 and TRBJ2-7, the full variable domain reads SQTIHQWPATLVQPVGSPLSLECTVEGTSNPNLYWYRQAAGRGLQLLFYSVGIGQISSEVPQNLSASRPQDRQFILSSKKLLLSDSGFYLCAWMTTGVREQYFGPGTRLTVT.

This clone has just one count. The chain combines TRBV4-2 with TRBJ2-5; tentative D call: TRBD2 (6 bases). This CDR3 region has 16 residues. The germline gives CDR1 LGHNA, CDR2 YNFKEQ. The V end lost 0 bases, the J end lost 4 bases, and 15 bases lay between the germline ends. CDR3 sequence (DNA): TGTGCCAGCAGCCAAGATGCGGACTACACTCGAGAGACCCAGTACTTC. This sequence encodes CASSQDADYTRETQYF.

V usage is TRBV7-6 and J usage is TRBJ1-1; D perhaps matches TRBD1 (6 bases). Trimming pared 4 bases from V and 10 bases from J, leaving 19 bases between. This CDR3 region has 14 residues. CDR1 is SGHVS and CDR2 is FNYEAQ in the germline V gene. The CDR3 protein is CASSSNPGGALAFF. DNA of the CDR3: TGTGCCAGCAGCTCCAACCCGGGGGGGGCTCTAGCTTTCTTT.

CDR3 in DNA: TGCGCCAGCAGCCCGGGGGATGAAGGGGCCAACGTCCTGACTTTC. Translating gives CASSPGDEGANVLTF. J is TRBJ2-6 and V is TRBV5-1; tentative D call: TRBD2 (6 bases). V was shortened by 4 bases and J by 4 bases, with 12 bases between the two germline ends. The germline CDR1 and CDR2 sequences are SGHRS and YFSETQ. The length of the CDR3 is 15 residues.

The V and J genes are TRBV7-9 and TRBJ2-7, with 12 bases that match TRBD2. Per the germline V gene, CDR1 is SEHNR and CDR2 is FQNEAQ (reference sequence). The V gene end was trimmed by 4 bases and the J gene end by 3 bases; junction bases not matched to a gene: 4. This CDR3 spans 15 amino acids. DNA for the CDR3: TGTGCCAGCAGCTCCCGACTAGCGGGAGACTACGAGCAGTACTTC. This translates into CASSSRLAGDYEQYF. The full variable domain, completed using reference TRBV7-9 and TRBJ2-7, is DTGVSQNPRHKITKRGQNVTFRCDPISEHNRLYWYRQTLGQGPEFLTYFQNEAQLEKSRLLSDRFSAERPKGSFSTLEIQRTEQGDSAMYLCASSSRLAGDYEQYFGPGTRLTVT.

This rearrangement joins TRBV5-1 to TRBJ1-3; TRBD1 might be the D (5 bases). V was clipped by 3 bases and J by 0 bases, with 7 bases between them. This CDR3 comprises 14 residues. Germline V gene data show CDR1 as SGHRS and CDR2 as YFSETQ. The CDR3 nucleotides read TGCGCCAGCAGCTCCCAGGGCTCTGGAAACACCATATATTTT. Residues: CASSSQGSGNTIYF.

This chain joins TRBV4-1 and TRBJ2-7; 7 nucleotides line up with TRBD1. Germline lookup yields CDR1 MGHRA and CDR2 YSYEKL. The junction had 5 bases not matched to a gene; V was cut back by 4 bases and J by 2 bases. The CDR3 is 14 residues long. The CDR3 here is CASSPARGPYEQYF. For the CDR3, the DNA is TGCGCCAGCAGCCCGGCAAGGGGGCCCTACGAGCAGTACTTC.

V is TRBV19 and J is TRBJ1-1; no reliable D call. CDR1 and CDR2 (germline): LNHDA, SQIVND (reference sequence). The CDR3 has 15 amino acids. Trimming removed 7 bases at V and 5 bases at J, with 20 bases between. This CDR3 is CASMRAFPTKTEAFF. Here the CDR3 DNA reads TGTGCCAGTATGAGGGCTTTCCCAACGAAAACTGAAGCTTTCTTT.

This clone was found once. This chain joins TRBV6-5 and TRBJ1-3; D gene ambiguous. Germline V CDR1 and CDR2: MNHEY, SVGAGI. V was pared by 0 bases and J by 0 bases, with 6 bases between. The CDR3 runs 15 residues. This CDR3 is CASSYSRPSGNTIYF. DNA for the CDR3: TGTGCCAGCAGTTACTCGAGGCCCTCTGGAAACACCATATATTTT.

The rearrangement joins TRBV5-1 to TRBJ1-3; D may be TRBD1 (5 bases). V was cut by 2 bases and J by 10 bases, with 16 bases left in between. The CDR3 is 14 amino acids. In germline, CDR1 is SGHRS, CDR2 YFSETQ. CDR3 in amino acids: CASSFGREAKTIYF. In DNA, the CDR3 is TGCGCCAGCAGCTTTGGCAGGGAAGCAAAAACCATATATTTT.

The chain uses TRBV9 and TRBJ2-3; 10 bases match TRBD1. The CDR3 contains 16 residues. Germline CDR1 reads SGDLS; CDR2 reads YYNGEE. Unmatched junction bases numbered 8, after V lost 4 bases and J lost 3 bases. The CDR3: CASSQTRDRGTDTQYF. CDR3 in DNA: TGTGCCAGCAGCCAAACCCGGGACAGGGGAACAGATACGCAGTATTTT.

This clone occurred once. DNA for the CDR3: TGTGCCAGCAGCGTAGCTCCGCAGGGCAAGGATCGCTACGAGCAGTACTTC. Its protein is CASSVAPQGKDRYEQYF. The chain is built from TRBV9 and TRBJ2-7, with D possibly TRBD1 on 5 matching bases. Germline CDR1 reads SGDLS; CDR2 reads YYNGEE. This CDR3 is 17 amino acids long. Between the trimmed V and J ends, which lost 0 bases and 3 bases, there was a span of 19 bases.

This chain uses TRBV28 with TRBJ2-6, with 8 bases aligning to TRBD1. With V trimmed by 7 bases and J by 0 bases, 2 bases remained unmatched. CDR3 length: 15 residues. Germline V lookup: CDR1 MDHEN, CDR2 SYDVKM. CDR3 amino acids: CASNTGGSGANVLTF. In DNA form, the CDR3 reads TGTGCCAGCAATACAGGGGGCTCTGGGGCCAACGTCCTGACTTTC.

The genes are TRBV2 and TRBJ2-6; 8 nucleotides align to TRBD1. This CDR3 is built from 19 residues. The V segment lost 6 bases and the J segment 0 bases; nucleotides outside the gene matches: 13. CDR1 SNHLY and CDR2 FYNNEI come from the germline V gene. This CDR3 is CASRQGAGRGHSGANVLTF. The CDR3 region has the DNA TGTGCCAGCAGGCAGGGGGCGGGCAGGGGGCACTCTGGGGCCAACGTCCTGACTTTC.